This TCR beta chain was observed in a study of CXCR3-negative and CXCR3-positive naive CD8 T cells. Study results and limitations: For memory CD8+ cells diversity was much lower, but both naive subsets had comparably high diversity.

The CDR3 has 15 residues. The germline V gene encodes CDR1 SGHAT and CDR2 FQNNGV. 5' RACE with UMI labels generated the TRB cDNA libraries. TCRdb reanalyzed the 5' RACE reads, giving one entry per CDR3 protein sequence and no DNA. This sample's clone table lists approximately 74,000 distinct CDR3 sequences. Naive CD8+ T cells carried a CD45RO-CCR7+CD27+CD95- phenotype. Remarks on this clonotype: Its specificity is not known.

This chain joins TRBV11-2 and TRBJ2-1; TCRdb names TRBD1, which stays unverified in the absence of DNA. The sequence came from a human donor in good health. Some clones in this sample may be carry-over from other donors' samples. The sequenced material came from naive CXCR3- CD8+ T cells from blood. Regarding subset: CD45RO-CCR7+CD27+CD95- naive CD8+ T cells lacking CXCR3 (TNR3-). CDR3 sequence: CASSLAGGRYNEQFF.